The 5 T cell receptor beta chains in this list originate from one sample, sequenced in a study of CD8 T cells in ankylosing spondylitis. Whole-study findings and limits: Typical of ankylosing spondylitis blood, it appeared, was a TCR beta motif of eight highly homologous variants.

The antigens for these receptors are not known. Using its own MiXCR run on the 5' RACE reads, TCRdb lists one record per CDR3 protein. The table shows about 540,000 distinct CDR3 sequences, with more than 9.5% occurring only once. The source material was blood, either unsorted or a sorted T cell fraction (not recorded which). These receptors originate from a male donor with ankylosing spondylitis.

This clonotype was found a few times. The V gene is TRBV12-3 or TRBV12-4, the J gene TRBJ1-1; D is ambiguous. The CDR3 runs 13 residues. Between the trimmed V and J ends, which lost 4 bases and 2 bases, there was a span of 8 bases. In DNA, the CDR3 is TGTGCCAGCAGTTACATGGTCAACACTGAAGCTTTCTTT. Its protein is CASSYMVNTEAFF.

The chain links TRBV20-1 to TRBJ2-1; 7 nucleotides agree with TRBD2. Germline V lookup: CDR1 DFQATT, CDR2 SNEGSKA (reference sequence). J was trimmed by 3 bases and V by 6 bases; bases with no gene match: 8. The CDR3 is made up of 14 amino acids. CDR3 DNA sequence: TGCAGTGCCTCCCTAGCGGTAGGCTACAATGAGCAGTTCTTC. This encodes CSASLAVGYNEQFF.

The DNA of the CDR3 is TGTGCCAGCAGCCAAGTTCGGACAAACAACTATGGCTACACCTTC. This codes for CASSQVRTNNYGYTF. The chain joins TRBV14 to TRBJ1-2; possibly TRBD1 for D (5 bases). This CDR3 spans 15 amino acids. Germline-derived CDR1 and CDR2 are SGHDN and FVKESK. V lost 1 base to trimming and J lost 2 bases, with 11 bases between them.

The chain has TRBV3-1 and TRBJ2-7, with D perhaps assigned TRBD1 or TRBD2 (5 bases each). The ends were cut back, 1 base at V and 3 bases at J, with 13 bases in the middle. Germline CDR1 reads LGHDT; CDR2 reads YNNKEL (reference sequence). The CDR3 runs to 15 residues. CDR3 in DNA: TGTGCCAGCAGCCAAGGGGACCGAAAGGACTACGAGCAGTACTTC. Its translation: CASSQGDRKDYEQYF.

This clonotype was seen more than once but under ten times. The chain has TRBV20-1 and TRBJ2-2; D is uncertain. Per germline, CDR1 DFQATT and CDR2 SNEGSKA (reference sequence). CDR3 length: 15 residues. With 0 bases removed from V and 3 bases from J, the gap between germline ends came to 11 bases. The CDR3 nucleotides are TGCAGTGCTAGAGATCCGTTGTCGTACACCGGGGAGCTGTTTTTT. This sequence encodes CSARDPLSYTGELFF.